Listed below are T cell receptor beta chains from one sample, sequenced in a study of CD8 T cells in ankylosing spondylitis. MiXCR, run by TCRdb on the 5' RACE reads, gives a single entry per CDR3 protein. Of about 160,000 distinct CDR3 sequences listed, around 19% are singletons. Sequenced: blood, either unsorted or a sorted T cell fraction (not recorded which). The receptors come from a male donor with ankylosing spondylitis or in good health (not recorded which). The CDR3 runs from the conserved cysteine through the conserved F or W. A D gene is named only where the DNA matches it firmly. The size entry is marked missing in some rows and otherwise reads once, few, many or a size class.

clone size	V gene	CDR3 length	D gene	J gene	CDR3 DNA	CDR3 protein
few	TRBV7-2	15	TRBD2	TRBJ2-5	TGTGCCAGCAGCCTTTGGGGCGGGGGACAAGAGACCCAGTACTTC	CASSLWGGGQETQYF
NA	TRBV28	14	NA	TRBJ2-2	TGTGCCAGCAGCCCCCCACAGAACACCGGGGAGCTGTTTTTT	CASSPPQNTGELFF
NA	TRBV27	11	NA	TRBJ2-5	TGTGCCAGCAGTCCCATGGAGACCCAGTACTTC	CASSPMETQYF
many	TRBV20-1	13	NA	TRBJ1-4	TGCAGTGTCTCACGGGAAACTAATGAAAAACTGTTTTTT	CSVSRETNEKLFF
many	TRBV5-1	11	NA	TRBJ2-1	TGCGCCAGCAGCCTTGACTCGGAGCAGTTCTTC	CASSLDSEQFF
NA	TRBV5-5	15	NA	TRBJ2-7	TGTGCCAGCAGCCTCGGGACGGGGAGCTCCTACGAGCAGTACTTC	CASSLGTGSSYEQYF
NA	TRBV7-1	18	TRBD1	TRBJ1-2	TGTGCCAGCAGCTCCATAGTCAGGGGGACCATTGCTAACTATGGCTACACCTTC	CASSSIVRGTIANYGYTF
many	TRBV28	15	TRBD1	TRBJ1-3	TGTGCCAGCAGCGAGGGACAGATCTCTGGAAACACCATATATTTT	CASSEGQISGNTIYF
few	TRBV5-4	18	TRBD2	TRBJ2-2	TGTGCCAGCAGCTTGGAGCTAGCGGGAGGCACGAACACCGGGGAGCTGTTTTTT	CASSLELAGGTNTGELFF
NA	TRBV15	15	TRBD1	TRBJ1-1	TGTGCCACCAGCAGATCGACAGGGCATTACACTGAAGCTTTCTTT	CATSRSTGHYTEAFF
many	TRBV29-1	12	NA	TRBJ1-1	TGCAGCGTGAATCAGGTAAACACTGAAGCTTTCTTT	CSVNQVNTEAFF
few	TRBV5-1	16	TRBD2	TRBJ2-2	TGCGCCAGCAGCCTTGGTGGACTAGCGTCCCCCGGGGAGCTGTTTTTT	CASSLGGLASPGELFF
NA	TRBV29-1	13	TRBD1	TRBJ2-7	TGCAGCGTTGTACAGGGGGCGACGGGCGAGCAGTACTTC	CSVVQGATGEQYF
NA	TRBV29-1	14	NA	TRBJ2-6	TGCAGCGTCCTAACCCCTGGGGTCCCTAACGTCCTGACTTTC	CSVLTPGVPNVLTF
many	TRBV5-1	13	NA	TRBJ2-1	TGCGCCAGCAGCCCTACTAACCGGGGTGAGCAGTTCTTC	CASSPTNRGEQFF
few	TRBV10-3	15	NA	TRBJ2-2	TGTGCCATCAAAGCTAGCGATACGAACACCGGGGAGCTGTTTTTT	CAIKASDTNTGELFF
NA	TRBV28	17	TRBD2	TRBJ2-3	TGTGCCAGCAGTCCCGGGACTAGCGGGACGGTCACAGATACGCAGTATTTT	CASSPGTSGTVTDTQYF
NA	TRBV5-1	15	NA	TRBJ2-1	TGCGCCAGCAGCCCCGACCTCGACGCTGACAATGAGCAGTTCTTC	CASSPDLDADNEQFF
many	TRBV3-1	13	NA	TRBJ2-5	TGTGCCAGCAGCCGCACGTACCAAGAGACCCAGTACTTC	CASSRTYQETQYF
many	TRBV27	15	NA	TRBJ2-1	TGTGCCAGCAGTTTATCAGGGGCCCCATACAATGAGCAGTTCTTC	CASSLSGAPYNEQFF
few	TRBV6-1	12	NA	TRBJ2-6	TGTGCCAGTAGCTCTGGGGCCAACGTCCTGACTTTC	CASSSGANVLTF
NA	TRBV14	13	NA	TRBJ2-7	TGTGCCAGCAGCCAAGATCGGCGTGGCGAGCAGTACTTC	CASSQDRRGEQYF
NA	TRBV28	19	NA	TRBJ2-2	TGTGCCAGCAGTCCGATTACCCCGTTTGGGTACCCGAACACCTGGGAGCTGTTTTTT	CASSPITPFGYPNTWELFF
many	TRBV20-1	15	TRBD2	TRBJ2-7	TGCAGTGCTATGGGGGATAGCGGGAGGCTTTACGAGCAGTACTTC	CSAMGDSGRLYEQYF
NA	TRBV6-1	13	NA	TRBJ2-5	TGTGCCAGCAGGCTGGTAGGGGCAGAGACCCAGTACTTC	CASRLVGAETQYF
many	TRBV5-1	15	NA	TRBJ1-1	TGCGCCAGCAGCTTACGAGGGGTAAAGAACACTGAAGCTTTCTTT	CASSLRGVKNTEAFF
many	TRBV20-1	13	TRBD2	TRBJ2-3	TGCAGTGCTAGGACTAGCGTCGCAGATACGCAGTATTTT	CSARTSVADTQYF
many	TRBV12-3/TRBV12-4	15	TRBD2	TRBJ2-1	TGTGCCAGCAGCCCACTGACTAGCGGGAACAATGAGCAGTTCTTC	CASSPLTSGNNEQFF
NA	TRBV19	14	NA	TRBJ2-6	TGTGCCAGTGGGACCTTCTCTGGGGCCAACGTCCTGACTTTC	CASGTFSGANVLTF
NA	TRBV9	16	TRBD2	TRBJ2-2	TGTGCCAGCAGCGTAGAGCAACTAGCGGACACCGGGGAGCTGTTTTTT	CASSVEQLADTGELFF
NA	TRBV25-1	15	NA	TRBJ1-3	TGTGCCAGCAGTGGAATTTTCAGCTCTGGAAACACCATATATTTT	CASSGIFSSGNTIYF
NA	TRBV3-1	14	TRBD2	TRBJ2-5	TGTGCCAGCAGGCTTAGCGGGGGAGGGGAGACCCAGTACTTC	CASRLSGGGETQYF
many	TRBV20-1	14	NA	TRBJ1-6	TGCAGTGCTAGAGATCGACAGGTCCTATCACCCCTCCACTTT	CSARDRQVLSPLHF
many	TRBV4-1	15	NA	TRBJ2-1	TGCGCCAGCAGCCACCCTTTGAAAGGGAACAATGAGCAGTTCTTC	CASSHPLKGNNEQFF
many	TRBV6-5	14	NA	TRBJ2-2	TGTGCCAGCAGTTTAGTTCGGGGGACCGGGGAGCTGTTTTTT	CASSLVRGTGELFF
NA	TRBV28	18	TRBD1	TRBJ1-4	TGTGCCAGCAGTTACCGGGACAGGGGGTTGGCAACTAATGAAAAACTGTTTTTT	CASSYRDRGLATNEKLFF
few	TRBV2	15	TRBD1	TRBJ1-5	TGTGCCAGCAGATATGGACAGGGGGGCAATCAGCCCCAGCATTTT	CASRYGQGGNQPQHF
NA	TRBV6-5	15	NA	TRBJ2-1	TGTGCCAGCAGTTACTCGGCGAGCTCCTACAATGAGCAGTTCTTC	CASSYSASSYNEQFF
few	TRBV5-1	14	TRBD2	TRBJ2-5	TGCGCCAGCAGCTTGCAGCGACTAGCTGAGACCCAGTACTTC	CASSLQRLAETQYF
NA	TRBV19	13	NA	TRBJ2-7	TGTGCCAGCAAAAGGGCCGGAAGCTACGAGCAGTACTTC	CASKRAGSYEQYF
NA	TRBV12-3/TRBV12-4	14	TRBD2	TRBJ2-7	TGTGCCAGCAGTTTCTCGGGAGGGCCCTACGAGCAGTACTTC	CASSFSGGPYEQYF
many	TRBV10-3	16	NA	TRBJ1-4	TGTGCCATCAGTGAATACCGGGAGGCGACTAATGAAAAACTGTTTTTT	CAISEYREATNEKLFF
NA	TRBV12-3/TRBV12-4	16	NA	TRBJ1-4	TGTGCCAGCAGTTCCCACTTAGGGCAGGCGACTGAAAAACTGTTTTTT	CASSSHLGQATEKLFF
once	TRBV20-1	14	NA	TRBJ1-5	TGCAGTGCTAGAGCGAGGGGTGGCAATCAGCCCCAGCATTTT	CSARARGGNQPQHF
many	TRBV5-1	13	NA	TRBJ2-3	TGCGCCAGCAGCTTGGACGCCTCAGATACGCAGTATTTT	CASSLDASDTQYF
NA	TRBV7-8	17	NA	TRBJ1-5	TGTGCCAGCAGCTTAGCGCAAAGGGGACCGAGCAATCAGCCCCAGCATTTT	CASSLAQRGPSNQPQHF
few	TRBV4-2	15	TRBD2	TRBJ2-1	TGTGCCAGCAGCCAAGGGGCGGGAGGGGGGAATGAGCAGTTCTTC	CASSQGAGGGNEQFF
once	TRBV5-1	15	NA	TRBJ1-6	TGCGCCAGCAGCTTGGAGGGGGGCCGCGGTTCACCCCTCCACTTT	CASSLEGGRGSPLHF
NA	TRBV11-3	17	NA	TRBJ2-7	TGTGCCAGCAGCCCGGACTCTAAGGACCGGAGCTCCTACGAGCAGTACTTC	CASSPDSKDRSSYEQYF
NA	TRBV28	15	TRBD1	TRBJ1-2	TGTGCCAGCAGTTTGAAAGAACAGGGGGGCTATGGCTACACCTTC	CASSLKEQGGYGYTF
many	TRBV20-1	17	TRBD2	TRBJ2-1	TGCAGTGCTAGAGTTGGACTAGCGGGCCTAGGGCTCAATGAGCAGTTCTTC	CSARVGLAGLGLNEQFF
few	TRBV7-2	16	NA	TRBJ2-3	TGTGCCAGCAGCTTACCAGACAATGCCGACACAGATACGCAGTATTTT	CASSLPDNADTDTQYF
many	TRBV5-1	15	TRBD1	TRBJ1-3	TGCGCCAGCAGCGCTGGACAGGGGAGGGGAAACACCATATATTTT	CASSAGQGRGNTIYF
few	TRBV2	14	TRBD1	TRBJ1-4	TGTGCCAGCATGGGTGGACAGGGGAATGAAAAACTGTTTTTT	CASMGGQGNEKLFF
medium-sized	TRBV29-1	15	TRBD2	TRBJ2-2	TGCAGCGTTTTGAAAAGCGGGAGCTTGGCCGGGGAGCTGTTTTTT	CSVLKSGSLAGELFF